Here is one TCR beta chain with its context. Its antigen remains undetermined. Per-base qualities were not stored, and no clone one base away is much larger. From the germline V gene, CDR1 is MGHRA and CDR2 is YSYEKL. Compared with germline, V lacks 1 base and J lacks 12 bases; bases without a gene match: 9. There are 15 amino acids in the CDR3, from cysteine to phenylalanine inclusive. Only the CDR3 portion is preserved as DNA: 45 bases, with reading frame beginning at the first base. For sequencing of the TCRbeta CDR3 region, genomic DNA was extracted from the sorted cells. The immunoSEQ Assay was used to sequence the TCRbeta CDR3 regions. Drawn from immuneACCESS, this table holds only the in-frame rearrangements with V and J called that TCRdb kept. Clones are partly lost; checked studies trace under half to an unresolved V gene and leave the rest unexplained. The sample table holds about 62,000 clones, of which approximately 92% were seen once. The biggest ten clones account for 10% to 15% of the sample.

The data were obtained in a study of OX40 agonist ivuxolimab in advanced cancers. At the level of the whole study: Ivuxolimab was a fully human IgG2 agonistic monoclonal antibody targeting the costimulatory receptor OX40 (CD134). Intravenous ivuxolimab was administered to patients every 2 weeks at six dose levels: 0.01, 0.1, 0.3, 1.5, 3 and 10 mg/kg. Of the roughly 52 dose-escalation patients, hepatocellular carcinoma was present in 19, melanoma in roughly 15, renal cell carcinoma in 9 and head and neck cancer in 9. A male proportion of almost 85% and a mean age of 60 years, ranging from 23 to 79, were recorded for the dose-escalation cohort. Prior anti-PD-1, anti-PD-L1 or anti-CTLA-4 therapy was permitted, and checkpoint inhibitors had been received by around 40% of dose-escalation patients. Partial responses occurred in three dose-escalation patients, of whom one had hepatocellular carcinoma and two had cutaneous melanoma. Peripheral TCRbeta sequencing aimed to test whether ivuxolimab altered TCR sequence diversity and caused clonal T-cell expansion. The paper reports the monotherapy dose-escalation portion (N of about 47 patients) of the phase I ivuxolimab trial.

Patients with autoimmune disease history or receiving systemic immunosuppression were excluded from the trial. Peripheral blood for TCR sequencing was drawn from every dose cohort at baseline, at cycle 4 day 1 and at cycle 7 day 1. Samples came from an open-label, multicenter, first-in-human phase I dose-escalation trial of ivuxolimab. Adults with locally advanced or metastatic melanoma, renal cell carcinoma, hepatocellular carcinoma or head and neck squamous cell carcinoma were enrolled in the trial. Before TCR sequencing, CD4+ T cells and CD8+ T cells were sorted from peripheral blood as separate populations. Here is what the overall study found, with its caveats: Which antigens the clonally expanded peripheral T cells were specific for was not determined. At doses of 0.1 to 3.0 mg/kg, clonal expansion of both CD4+ and CD8+ blood T cells was observed from baseline to week 6. Low levels of normalized T-cell clonal expansion were also shown by some nonresponding patients. On average, CD8+ T cells showed more expanded clones than CD4+ T cells after ivuxolimab. In partial responders in the 0.1-3.0 mg/kg groups, normalized peripheral clonal expansion was found to be among the lowest, especially among CD8+ T cells.

The receptor chain draws on TRBV4-1 and TRBJ2-7, with 13 bases in between that match TRBD2. Sample: CD4+ or CD8+ T cells sorted from blood, taken in a trial of the OX40 agonist ivuxolimab. The TCR comes from an adult with an advanced solid tumor such as melanoma, head and neck, liver or kidney cancer. CDR3 loop: CASSQAPELAGGSYF. The DNA reads as follows: TGCGCCAGCAGCCAAGCCCCTGAACTAGCGGGGGGGTCGTACTTC.